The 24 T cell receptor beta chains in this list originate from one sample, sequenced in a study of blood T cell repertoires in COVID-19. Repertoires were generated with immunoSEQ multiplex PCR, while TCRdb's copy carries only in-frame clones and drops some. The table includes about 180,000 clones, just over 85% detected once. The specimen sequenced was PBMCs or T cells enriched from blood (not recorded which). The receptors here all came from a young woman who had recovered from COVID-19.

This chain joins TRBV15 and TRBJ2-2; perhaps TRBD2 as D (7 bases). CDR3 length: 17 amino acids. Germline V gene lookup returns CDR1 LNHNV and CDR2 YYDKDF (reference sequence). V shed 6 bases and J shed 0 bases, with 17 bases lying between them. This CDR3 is CATREGGAPANTGELFF. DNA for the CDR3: TGTGCCACCAGGGAAGGGGGGGCCCCTGCGAACACCGGGGAGCTGTTTTTT.

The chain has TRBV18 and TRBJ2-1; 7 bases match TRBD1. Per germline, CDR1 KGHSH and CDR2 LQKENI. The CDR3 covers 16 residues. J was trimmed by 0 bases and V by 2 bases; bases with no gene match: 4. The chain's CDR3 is CASSPGTDSSYNEQFF. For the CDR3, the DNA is TGTGCCAGCTCACCAGGGACAGACAGCTCCTACAATGAGCAGTTCTTC.

The CDR3 coding sequence is TGTGCCAGCAGGTGGGACAGGTCTAATTCACCCCTCCACTTT. Protein: CASRWDRSNSPLHF. The chain uses TRBV21-1 and TRBJ1-6; the table's TRBD1 call for D was not verified on the DNA. TRBV21-1 represents a pseudogene. This CDR3 spans 14 amino acids.

The CDR3 loop is CASSQERENQPQHF. DNA for the CDR3: TGTGCCAGCAGCCAAGAGAGGGAGAATCAGCCCCAGCATTTT. The genes are TRBV3-1 (or the pseudogene TRBV3-2) and TRBJ1-5, with D unresolved. This CDR3 has 14 amino acids. Germline values: CDR1 LGHDT, CDR2 YNNKEL (reference sequence). With 0 bases removed from V and 4 bases from J, the gap between germline ends came to 7 bases.

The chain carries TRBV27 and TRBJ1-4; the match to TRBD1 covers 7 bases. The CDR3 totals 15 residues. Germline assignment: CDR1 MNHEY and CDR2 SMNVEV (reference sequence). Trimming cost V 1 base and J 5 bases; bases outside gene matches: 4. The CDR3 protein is CASSLWGQFNEKLFF. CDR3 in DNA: TGTGCCAGCAGTTTATGGGGACAGTTCAATGAAAAACTGTTTTTT.

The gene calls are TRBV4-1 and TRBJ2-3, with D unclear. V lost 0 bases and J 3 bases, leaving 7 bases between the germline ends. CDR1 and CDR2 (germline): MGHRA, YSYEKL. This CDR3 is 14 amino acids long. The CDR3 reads CASSQDRRTDTQYF. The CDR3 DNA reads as TGCGCCAGCAGCCAAGATCGGCGGACAGATACGCAGTATTTT.

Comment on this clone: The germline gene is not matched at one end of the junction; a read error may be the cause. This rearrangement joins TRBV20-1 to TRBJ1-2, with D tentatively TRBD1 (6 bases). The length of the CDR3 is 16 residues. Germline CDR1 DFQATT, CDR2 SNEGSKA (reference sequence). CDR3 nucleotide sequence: TGCAGTGCTAGTGAGACAACAGGGTTCGGGAACTCTGGCTACACCTTC. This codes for CSASETTGFGNSGYTF.

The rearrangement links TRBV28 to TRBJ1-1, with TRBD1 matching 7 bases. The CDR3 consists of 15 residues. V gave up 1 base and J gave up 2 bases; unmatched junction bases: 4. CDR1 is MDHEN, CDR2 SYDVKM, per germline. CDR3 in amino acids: CASSLSGQSNTEAFF. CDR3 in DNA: TGTGCCAGCAGTTTATCGGGACAGTCAAACACTGAAGCTTTCTTT.

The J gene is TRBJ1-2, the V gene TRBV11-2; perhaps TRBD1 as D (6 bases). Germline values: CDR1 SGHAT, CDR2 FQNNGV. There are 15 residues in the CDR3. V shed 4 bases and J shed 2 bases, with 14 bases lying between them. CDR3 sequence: CASSSSRTANYGYTF. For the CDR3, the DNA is TGTGCCAGCAGCTCCTCCCGGACAGCAAACTATGGCTACACCTTC.

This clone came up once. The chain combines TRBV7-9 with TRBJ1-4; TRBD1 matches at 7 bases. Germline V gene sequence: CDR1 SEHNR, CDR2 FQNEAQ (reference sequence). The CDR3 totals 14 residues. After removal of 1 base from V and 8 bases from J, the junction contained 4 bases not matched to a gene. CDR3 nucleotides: TGTGCCAGCAGCTTAGGTACAGGGGACGAAAAACTGTTTTTT. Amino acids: CASSLGTGDEKLFF.

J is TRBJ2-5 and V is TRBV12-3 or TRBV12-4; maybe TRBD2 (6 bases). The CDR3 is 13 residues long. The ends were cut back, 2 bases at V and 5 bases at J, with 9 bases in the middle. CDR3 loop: CASSLSGSETQYF. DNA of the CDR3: TGTGCCAGCAGTTTAAGCGGGTCCGAGACCCAGTACTTC.

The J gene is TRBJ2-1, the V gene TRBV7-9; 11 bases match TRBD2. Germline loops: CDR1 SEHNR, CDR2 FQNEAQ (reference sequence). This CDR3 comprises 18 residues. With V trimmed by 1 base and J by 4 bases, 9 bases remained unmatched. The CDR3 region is CASSLETSGLAGYNEQFF. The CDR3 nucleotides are TGTGCCAGCAGCTTAGAGACCAGTGGACTAGCGGGTTACAATGAGCAGTTCTTC.

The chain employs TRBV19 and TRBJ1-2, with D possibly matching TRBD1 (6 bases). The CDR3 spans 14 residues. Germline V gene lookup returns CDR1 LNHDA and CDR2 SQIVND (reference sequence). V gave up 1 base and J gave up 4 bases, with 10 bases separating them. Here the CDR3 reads CASSIGQGSYGYTF. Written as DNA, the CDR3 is TGTGCCAGTAGTATAGGGCAGGGGAGCTATGGCTACACCTTC.

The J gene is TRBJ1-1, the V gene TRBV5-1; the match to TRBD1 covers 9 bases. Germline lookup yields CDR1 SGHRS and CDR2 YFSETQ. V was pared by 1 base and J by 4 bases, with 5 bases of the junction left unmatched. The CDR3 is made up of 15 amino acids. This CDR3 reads CASSLTGGSVTEAFF. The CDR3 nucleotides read TGCGCCAGCAGCTTGACAGGGGGCTCTGTCACTGAAGCTTTCTTT.

The CDR3 nucleotides are TGTGCCAGCAGCTCAGTGGAGATTGGCGCAGATACGCAGTATTTT. Encoded protein: CASSSVEIGADTQYF. This chain links TRBV13 with TRBJ2-3; D not certain. The ends were cut back, 4 bases at V and 4 bases at J, with 15 bases in the middle. In germline, CDR1 is PRHDT, CDR2 FYEKMQ (reference sequence). This CDR3 has 15 amino acids.

The CDR3, as DNA: TGTGCCAGCAGTCCCAGTTCGACAGGGCATGAAAAACTGTTTTTT. Translating gives CASSPSSTGHEKLFF. The V call is TRBV2, the J call TRBJ1-4; 7 nucleotides match TRBD1. This CDR3 has 15 residues. V dropped 5 bases and J dropped 6; count of bases not matched to a gene: 9. Germline V lookup: CDR1 SNHLY, CDR2 FYNNEI.

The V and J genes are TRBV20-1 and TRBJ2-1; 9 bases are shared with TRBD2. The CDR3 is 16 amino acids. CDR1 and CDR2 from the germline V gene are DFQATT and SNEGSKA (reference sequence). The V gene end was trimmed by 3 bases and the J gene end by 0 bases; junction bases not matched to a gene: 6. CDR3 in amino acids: CSASYQREDSYNEQFF. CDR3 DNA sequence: TGCAGTGCTAGTTACCAGCGGGAGGACTCCTACAATGAGCAGTTCTTC.

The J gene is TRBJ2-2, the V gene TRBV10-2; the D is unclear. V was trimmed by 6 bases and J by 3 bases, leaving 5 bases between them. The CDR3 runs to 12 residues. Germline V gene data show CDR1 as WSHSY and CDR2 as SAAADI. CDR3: CASSFYTGELFF. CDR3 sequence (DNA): TGCGCCAGCAGCTTTTACACCGGGGAGCTGTTTTTT.

The CDR3 spells CASSPKTLQETQYF. The CDR3 DNA reads TGTGCCAGCAGCCCCAAGACTCTCCAAGAGACCCAGTACTTC. The chain has TRBV2 and TRBJ2-5, with D hard to call. V was trimmed by 6 bases and J by 1 base, leaving 12 bases between them. Germline V gives CDR1 SNHLY, CDR2 FYNNEI. The CDR3 consists of 14 residues.

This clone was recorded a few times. The CDR3 here is CASSAYRVGYTF. The CDR3 DNA reads TGTGCCAGCAGTGCGTACAGGGTCGGCTACACCTTC. The chain joins TRBV28 to TRBJ1-2, with D possibly matching TRBD1 (6 bases). V was trimmed by 5 bases and J by 8 bases, leaving 12 bases between them. Germline CDR1 and CDR2: MDHEN and SYDVKM. This CDR3 is 12 amino acids long.

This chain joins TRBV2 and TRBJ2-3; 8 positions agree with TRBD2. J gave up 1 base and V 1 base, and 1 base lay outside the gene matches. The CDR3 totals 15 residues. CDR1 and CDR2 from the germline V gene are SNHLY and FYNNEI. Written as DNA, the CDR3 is TGTGCCAGCAGTGAAGTGGGACTAGGCACAGATACGCAGTATTTT. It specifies CASSEVGLGTDTQYF.

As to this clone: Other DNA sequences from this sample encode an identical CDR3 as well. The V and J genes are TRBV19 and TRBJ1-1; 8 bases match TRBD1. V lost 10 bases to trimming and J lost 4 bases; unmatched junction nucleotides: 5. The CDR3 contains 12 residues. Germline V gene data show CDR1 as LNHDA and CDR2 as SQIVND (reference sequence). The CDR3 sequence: CATSDRVTEAFF. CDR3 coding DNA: TGTGCCACCTCGGACAGGGTCACTGAAGCTTTCTTT.

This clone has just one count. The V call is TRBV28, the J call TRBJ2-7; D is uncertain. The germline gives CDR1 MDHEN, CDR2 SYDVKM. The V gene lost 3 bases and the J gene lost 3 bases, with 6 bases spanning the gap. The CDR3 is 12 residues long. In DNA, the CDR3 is TGTGCCAGCAGTTTGCGAGGCTACGAGCAGTACTTC. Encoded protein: CASSLRGYEQYF.

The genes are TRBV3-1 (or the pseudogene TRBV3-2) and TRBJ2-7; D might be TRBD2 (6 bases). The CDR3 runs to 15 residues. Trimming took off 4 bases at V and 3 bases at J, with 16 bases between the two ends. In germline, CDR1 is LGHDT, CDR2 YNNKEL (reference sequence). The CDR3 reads CASSREGGKNYEQYF. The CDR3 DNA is TGTGCCAGCAGCCGCGAGGGCGGGAAGAACTACGAGCAGTACTTC.